A single sample gave rise to the 28 T cell receptor beta chains below, sequenced in a study of T cells in Graves' hyperthyroidism and ophthalmopathy. The source material, RNA transcripts, was used to amplify TCR beta CDR3 regions. An initial round of RT-PCR targeting the TCR CDR3 relied on the HTBI primer set. TCRdb processed the multiplex PCR reads anew with MiXCR; each CDR3 protein has one entry. The sample has more than 450,000 distinct CDR3 sequences, 15% to 20% seen once; the top ten hold about 50%. Sequencing input: blood. Receptors originate from a man aged 35 to 55 with Graves' ophthalmopathy.

On this clonotype: The germline gene is not matched at one end of the junction; a read error may be the cause. CDR3 residues: CTSSLDGQRNQPQHF. In DNA form, the CDR3 reads TGCACCAGCAGCTTGGACGGACAGCGCAATCAGCCCCAGCATTTT. This rearrangement joins TRBV5-1 to TRBJ1-5; a weak D match, TRBD1 (6 bases). Germline CDR1 and CDR2: SGHRS and YFSETQ. The CDR3 loop spans 15 amino acids.

This chain uses TRBV10-3 with TRBJ2-2, with D unresolved. CDR1 is ENHRY and CDR2 is SYGVKD in the germline V gene. Trimming took 0 bases from V and 3 from J, leaving 11 bases between them. The CDR3 is 16 amino acids. The CDR3 bases are TGTGCCATCAGTGAGTCGAAAGGCACCCACACCGGGGAGCTGTTTTTT. This gives the protein CAISESKGTHTGELFF.

V usage is TRBV20-1 and J usage is TRBJ2-7; D ambiguous. CDR3 length equals 14 residues. Between the trimmed V and J ends, which lost 7 bases and 1 base, there was a span of 17 bases. The germline V gene encodes CDR1 DFQATT and CDR2 SNEGSKA (reference sequence). The CDR3 loop reads CSVIETAASYEQYF. The CDR3 nucleotides are TGCAGTGTCATAGAAACGGCAGCTTCCTACGAGCAGTACTTC.

The rearrangement links TRBV10-3 to TRBJ2-3, with TRBD2 matching over 14 bases. Trimming at V came to 6 bases and at J to 2 bases, leaving 7 bases not matched to a gene. Germline CDR1 and CDR2: ENHRY and SYGVKD. The CDR3 runs to 17 residues. This chain's CDR3 is CAISQTSGGASTDTQYF. The CDR3 region has the DNA TGTGCCATCAGCCAGACTAGCGGGGGGGCCTCCACAGATACGCAGTATTTT.

The chain links TRBV7-8 to TRBJ2-6, with 12 bases fitting TRBD2. The V and J ends lost 5 bases and 4 bases, in that order; junction bases with no gene match: 6. The CDR3 runs 17 residues. Germline V gene data show CDR1 as SGHVS and CDR2 as FQNEAQ. The CDR3 region is CASSPWTSGAGANVLTF. DNA of the CDR3: TGTGCCAGCAGCCCCTGGACTAGCGGGGCGGGGGCCAACGTCCTGACTTTC.

V is TRBV9 and J is TRBJ1-3; D remains ambiguous. The CDR3 is 15 amino acids. Germline V lookup: CDR1 SGDLS, CDR2 YYNGEE. V lost 4 bases and J lost 4, with 15 bases in between. CDR3 protein: CASSPELTAGNTIYF. CDR3 sequence (DNA): TGTGCCAGCAGCCCCGAACTAACGGCCGGAAACACCATATATTTT.

V gene TRBV24-1 combines with J gene TRBJ2-7; D not resolved. Germline V gene lookup returns CDR1 KGHDR and CDR2 SFDVKD. V was trimmed by 1 base and J by 6 bases, leaving 3 bases between them. There are 11 residues in the CDR3. This chain's CDR3 is CATSDFREQYF. The DNA of the CDR3 is TGTGCCACCAGTGATTTTCGCGAGCAGTACTTC.

As DNA, the CDR3 is TGCGCCAGCAGCCTTCTGACTAGCGGGAGCATGAGTGAGCAGTTCTTC. Translated, it gives CASSLLTSGSMSEQFF. The V gene is TRBV5-1, the J gene TRBJ2-1; 12 bases are shared with TRBD2. The germline gives CDR1 SGHRS, CDR2 YFSETQ. J was trimmed by 9 bases and V by 4 bases; bases with no gene match: 11. The CDR3 contains 16 residues.

This clonotype was picked up one time. J is TRBJ1-4 and V is TRBV20-1, with a tentative D call TRBD1 (5 bases). The V end lost 1 base, the J end lost 8 bases, and 11 bases lay between the germline ends. The CDR3 is made up of 13 amino acids. In germline, CDR1 is DFQATT, CDR2 SNEGSKA (reference sequence). CDR3 protein: CSARGAGYEKLFF. CDR3 coding DNA: TGCAGTGCTAGAGGGGCAGGGTACGAAAAACTGTTTTTT.

The rearrangement links TRBV4-3 to TRBJ2-4; D remains ambiguous. The germline V gene has CDR1 LGHNA and CDR2 YSLEER. Trimming took 0 bases from V and 0 from J, leaving 12 bases between them. This CDR3 is 17 amino acids long. Written as DNA, the CDR3 is TGCGCCAGCAGCCAAGAGTTGAGGAGTTTAGCCAAAAACATTCAGTACTTC. Protein sequence: CASSQELRSLAKNIQYF.

This chain connects TRBV6-2 or TRBV6-3 to TRBJ1-1, with 8 bases lining up with TRBD1. This CDR3 has 16 amino acids. Germline-derived CDR1 and CDR2 are MNHEY and SVGEGT. V shed 5 bases, J shed 5 bases, and the junction held 13 bases outside the gene matches. The CDR3 sequence is CASSTPPQGAPTEAFF. The CDR3 DNA reads as TGTGCCAGCAGTACTCCTCCCCAGGGGGCGCCGACTGAAGCTTTCTTT.

This clonotype was observed many times. The rearrangement links TRBV27 to TRBJ2-5; the match to TRBD2 covers 8 bases. Losses at the gene ends were 10 bases for V and 5 bases for J; bases not matched to a gene: 12. Germline CDR1 reads MNHEY; CDR2 reads SMNVEV (reference sequence). The CDR3 has 14 residues. CDR3 sequence reads: CATKSGRGGETQYF. The CDR3 DNA sequence: TGTGCCACCAAGAGCGGGAGAGGGGGTGAGACCCAGTACTTC.

This clonotype was picked up many times. V gene TRBV20-1 combines with J gene TRBJ1-1; D unresolved. Germline loops: CDR1 DFQATT, CDR2 SNEGSKA (reference sequence). Trimming left V 3 bases short and J 1 base short, with 9 bases between. The CDR3 is 13 residues long. CDR3 nucleotides: TGCAGTGCTAGGACGGACGGGAACACTGAAGCTTTCTTT. It codes for CSARTDGNTEAFF.

The V and J genes are TRBV20-1 and TRBJ2-1, with D uncertain. Germline CDR1 is DFQATT and CDR2 is SNEGSKA (reference sequence). The CDR3 covers 11 residues. V was clipped by 4 bases and J by 10 bases, with 11 bases between them. The CDR3 spells CSATPLEEQFF. The CDR3 DNA sequence: TGCAGTGCTACCCCCTTGGAGGAGCAGTTCTTC.

This clonotype was picked up a small number of times. The gene calls are TRBV18 and TRBJ2-2; D is undetermined. Trimming pared 1 base from V and 2 bases from J, leaving 8 bases between. CDR1 is KGHSH, CDR2 LQKENI, per germline. The CDR3 loop spans 15 amino acids. This CDR3 reads CASSPLSPNTGELFF. As DNA, the CDR3 is TGTGCCAGCTCACCACTGAGTCCAAACACCGGGGAGCTGTTTTTT.

This clonotype was recorded at least ten times. The chain recombines TRBV2 with TRBJ2-3, with TRBD2 matching over 13 bases. Germline V gene data show CDR1 as SNHLY and CDR2 as FYNNEI. This CDR3 has 16 amino acids. Unmatched junction bases numbered 8, after V lost 5 bases and J lost 6 bases. The CDR3: CASSIRTSGSSDTQYF. The CDR3 DNA sequence: TGTGCCAGCAGTATTCGGACTAGCGGGAGTTCCGATACGCAGTATTTT.

This clonotype has a handful of counts. The V gene is TRBV3-1, the J gene TRBJ1-3; weak D call: TRBD1 (6 bases). The CDR3 runs 16 residues. The V gene's germline CDR1 is LGHDT and CDR2 YNNKEL (reference sequence). With 3 bases removed from V and 3 bases from J, the gap between germline ends came to 15 bases. The CDR3 spells CASSQIGGNSGNTIYF. The DNA for the CDR3 is TGTGCCAGCAGCCAGATAGGGGGAAACAGTGGAAACACCATATATTTT. The full variable domain, completed using reference TRBV3-1 and TRBJ1-3, is DTAVSQTPKYLVTQMGNDKSIKCEQNLGHDTMYWYKQDSKKFLKIMFSYNNKELIINETVPNRFSPKSPDKAHLNLHINSLELGDSAVYFCASSQIGGNSGNTIYFGEGSWLTVV.

This clonotype was counted between two and nine times. V usage is TRBV7-3 and J usage is TRBJ2-2, with D unresolved. V was clipped by 2 bases and J by 3 bases, with 4 bases between them. This CDR3 region has 13 residues. CDR1 and CDR2 from the germline V gene are SGHTA and FQGTGA. Written as DNA, the CDR3 is TGTGCCAGCAGCTTATTCTACACCGGGGAGCTGTTTTTT. Protein sequence: CASSLFYTGELFF.

Concerning this clonotype itself: One end of the junction is discordant with germline, which a read error may explain. V gene TRBV15 combines with J gene TRBJ2-5; TRBD1 matches at 11 bases. This CDR3 contains 17 residues. The germline CDR1 and CDR2 sequences are LNHNV and YYDKDF (reference sequence). The CDR3 loop is CATSRDRTGGSQEAQYF. CDR3 DNA sequence: TGTGCCACCAGCAGAGATCGGACAGGGGGCTCCCAAGAGGCCCAGTACTTC.

This clonotype was recorded a few times. V is TRBV20-1 and J is TRBJ1-1; no clear D. This CDR3 has 14 residues. V lost 2 bases to trimming and J lost 7 bases, with 17 bases between them. Germline loops: CDR1 DFQATT, CDR2 SNEGSKA (reference sequence). Written as DNA, the CDR3 is TGCAGTGCTAGAAAGAGCGACCGCCGGGGTGAAGCTTTCTTT. As protein: CSARKSDRRGEAFF.

This clonotype has only a few counts. The chain is built from TRBV5-1 and TRBJ2-3; D may be TRBD2 (6 bases). This CDR3 has 17 residues. V gave up 0 bases and J gave up 2 bases, with 16 bases separating them. In germline, CDR1 is SGHRS, CDR2 YFSETQ. The CDR3 nucleotides are TGCGCCAGCAGCTTGGGGTCGGTAGCGGACCTCACAGATACGCAGTATTTT. Translated: CASSLGSVADLTDTQYF. Together with reference TRBV5-1 and TRBJ2-3, the CDR3 gives the full variable domain: KAGVTQTPRYLIKTRGQQVTLSCSPISGHRSVSWYQQTPGQGLQFLFEYFSETQRNKGNFPGRFSGRQFSNSRSEMNVSTLELGDSALYLCASSLGSVADLTDTQYFGPGTRLTVL.

The chain joins TRBV20-1 to TRBJ2-7; 8 nucleotides line up with TRBD1. The CDR3 has 15 residues. CDR1 is DFQATT and CDR2 is SNEGSKA in the germline V gene (reference sequence). The junction had 7 bases not matched to a gene; V was cut back by 3 bases and J by 0 bases. The CDR3 is CSASPGTGNSYEQYF. CDR3 nucleotides: TGCAGTGCTAGTCCCGGGACAGGCAACTCCTACGAGCAGTACTTC.

This clonotype showed up many times. The DNA for the CDR3 is TGTGCCAGCAGCTTAGCAGGGGCGCGAAATTCACCCCTCCACTTT. It is translated as CASSLAGARNSPLHF. The chain is built from TRBV11-2 and TRBJ1-6; possible D gene TRBD1, 6 bases. CDR3 length equals 15 residues. V was trimmed by 1 base and J by 7 bases, leaving 11 bases between them. From germline, CDR1 is SGHAT and CDR2 FQNNGV.

This clonotype was observed a handful of times. The V gene is TRBV6-2 or TRBV6-3, the J gene TRBJ2-1; 11 positions agree with TRBD2. CDR3 length: 16 amino acids. Per germline, CDR1 MNHEY and CDR2 SVGEGT. The V gene end was trimmed by 7 bases and the J gene end by 4 bases; junction bases not matched to a gene: 9. CDR3 nucleotides: TGTGCCAGCAAACCCGGGACTAGCGGATATTACAATGAGCAGTTCTTC. This encodes CASKPGTSGYYNEQFF.

This clonotype was seen more than once but under ten times. The DNA of the CDR3 is TGTGCCAGCAGCTCCAGGACTAGCGGCGACGAGCAGTACTTC. Its translation: CASSSRTSGDEQYF. The J gene is TRBJ2-7, the V gene TRBV7-3; 10 bases line up with TRBD2. The CDR3 runs to 14 residues. CDR1 and CDR2 (germline): SGHTA, FQGTGA. V was pared by 4 bases and J by 5 bases, with 5 bases of the junction left unmatched.

This clonotype came up many times. The chain employs TRBV3-1 and TRBJ1-1; 9 nucleotides align to TRBD1. Germline values: CDR1 LGHDT, CDR2 YNNKEL (reference sequence). CDR3 size: 16 residues. Trimming at V came to 2 bases and at J to 5 bases, leaving 9 bases not matched to a gene. This chain's CDR3 is CASSQPNGQGITEAFF. DNA of the CDR3: TGTGCCAGCAGCCAACCCAACGGACAGGGGATAACTGAAGCTTTCTTT.

Note on this clonotype: A read error may be the cause here, since a much bigger clone is one base away. This rearrangement joins TRBV30 to TRBJ2-5, with 9 bases aligning to TRBD1. The junction had 9 bases not matched to a gene; V was cut back by 3 bases and J by 7 bases. Germline CDR1 and CDR2: GTSNPN and SVGIG (reference sequence). This CDR3 has 14 amino acids. DNA of the CDR3: TGTGCCTGGAGCGGGACAGGGAGGACAGGGACCCAGTACTTC. Translation gives CAWSGTGRTGTQYF.

This clonotype was seen a few times. The genes are TRBV14 and TRBJ2-5; 16 positions match TRBD2. The CDR3 has 20 residues. Germline V CDR1 and CDR2: SGHDN, FVKESK. The junction had 13 bases not matched to a gene; V was cut back by 4 bases and J by 2 bases. CDR3 nucleotides: TGTGCCAGCAGCCTTACTTTGGGACTAGCGGGAGGGTCGGAGCAAGAGACCCAGTACTTC. This gives the protein CASSLTLGLAGGSEQETQYF.